The 26 T cell receptor beta chains below all came from one sample that was sequenced in a study of cytomegalovirus exposure and HLA in healthy donors. The PCR contained 60 Vbeta and 13 Jbeta primers. Here immunoSEQ multiplex PCR was the method, and the copy in TCRdb shows in-frame clones only, minus some. The table records about 140,000 clones, 65% to 80% of them present only once. What was sequenced was PBMCs. The receptors originated from a male donor in good health and CMV-seronegative.

CDR3 amino acids: CASSEQGGGGQPQHF. Here the CDR3 DNA reads TGTGCCAGCAGCGAGCAGGGAGGGGGTGGTCAGCCCCAGCATTTT. The chain combines TRBV5-5 with TRBJ1-5; TRBD1 might be the D (6 bases). Deletions cut 4 bases from V and 6 bases from J, with 17 bases between. The CDR3 has 15 residues. CDR1 is SGHKS, CDR2 YYEKEE, per germline (reference sequence).

This clone has a single count. The chain uses TRBV7-9 and TRBJ2-3, with TRBD2 identical over 7 bases. Germline lookup yields CDR1 SEHNR and CDR2 FQNEAQ (reference sequence). This CDR3 region has 15 residues. Trimming removed 5 bases from V and 2 bases from J; junction bases left unmatched: 7. The CDR3 nucleotides are TGTGCCAGCAGCCGTCGGGGGGTCCTCACAGATACGCAGTATTTT. Residues: CASSRRGVLTDTQYF.

The chain recombines TRBV4-3 with TRBJ1-2; TRBD1 is a possible D gene (5 bases). The germline V gene encodes CDR1 LGHNA and CDR2 YSLEER. The CDR3 spans 17 residues. Trimming shortened V by 0 bases and J by 4 bases, and 18 bases separated the two germline ends. The CDR3 nucleotides are TGCGCCAGCAGCCAAGATCGACTCGAAGGGGCGATCTATGGCTACACCTTC. This encodes CASSQDRLEGAIYGYTF.

This chain joins TRBV5-4 and TRBJ2-5, with 11 bases matching TRBD2. This CDR3 region has 14 residues. V was clipped by 4 bases and J by 3 bases; unmatched bases: 2. The germline V gene has CDR1 SGHNT and CDR2 YYREEE (reference sequence). CDR3 nucleotide sequence: TGTGCCAGCAGCGCGGGACTAGCGGAAGAGACCCAGTACTTC. It is translated as CASSAGLAEETQYF.

The chain joins TRBV5-1 to TRBJ2-7; 9 nucleotides match TRBD1. CDR1 and CDR2 from the germline V gene are SGHRS and YFSETQ. With V trimmed by 3 bases and J by 6 bases, 10 bases remained unmatched. The CDR3 totals 15 residues. This CDR3 reads CASSSGQGSRGEQYF. CDR3 sequence (DNA): TGCGCCAGCAGCTCCGGACAGGGGAGTAGGGGCGAGCAGTACTTC.

The chain couples TRBV3-2 to TRBJ2-7; the D call in the table, TRBD2, was not verified against the DNA. TRBV3-2 is a listed pseudogene. This CDR3 spans 9 amino acids. CDR3 sequence (DNA): TGTGCCACCCGTCACGAGCAGTACTTC. Translating it yields CATRHEQYF.

V gene TRBV10-1 combines with J gene TRBJ2-7; D is unclear. Trimming took 7 bases from V and 2 from J, leaving 15 bases between them. The germline V gene encodes CDR1 WNHNN and CDR2 SYGVQD (reference sequence). The CDR3 is 14 residues long. The CDR3 nucleotides read TGCGCCAGCATGAGGCAGTTGAAACCCTACGAGCAGTACTTC. The encoded protein is CASMRQLKPYEQYF.

Only a few counts were recorded for this clone. V is TRBV29-1 and J is TRBJ1-3; 7 bases are a match to TRBD1. This CDR3 comprises 13 residues. V was clipped by 4 bases and J by 2 bases; unmatched bases: 2. Per germline, CDR1 SQVTM and CDR2 ANQGSEA. CDR3 DNA: TGCAGCGTTGGCAGGGGGACTGGAAACACCATATATTTT. This encodes CSVGRGTGNTIYF.

This sequence joins TRBV27 and TRBJ1-2; D possibly corresponds to TRBD1 (5 bases). CDR3 length: 12 residues. The V gene's germline CDR1 is MNHEY and CDR2 SMNVEV (reference sequence). V gave up 6 bases and J gave up 4 bases, with 9 bases separating them. The DNA for the CDR3 is TGTGCCAGCAGATCCACAGGCTATGGCTACACCTTC. Translating it yields CASRSTGYGYTF.

V gene TRBV2 combines with J gene TRBJ2-7, with D perhaps TRBD1 (6 bases). CDR3 size: 19 residues. CDR1 and CDR2 (germline): SNHLY, FYNNEI. V was shortened by 7 bases and J by 3 bases, with 31 bases between the two germline ends. DNA for the CDR3: TGTGCCAGCACATCAAGACCAGGGGCAGGGGCCACGATGGTCTACGAGCAGTACTTC. Translating gives CASTSRPGAGATMVYEQYF.

The chain links TRBV6-1 to TRBJ1-1; D call uncertain. Germline values: CDR1 MNHNS, CDR2 SASEGT. There are 14 residues in the CDR3. The germline V and J ends were trimmed by 1 base and 0 bases, with 6 bases remaining between them. CDR3 DNA sequence: TGTGCCAGCAGTGAAGGCAGGCTGAACACTGAAGCTTTCTTT. This translates into CASSEGRLNTEAFF.

The V and J genes are TRBV4-3 and TRBJ2-5, with D unresolved. The CDR3 is 15 amino acids. CDR1 LGHNA and CDR2 YSLEER come from the germline V gene. V lost 0 bases and J 2 bases, leaving 10 bases between the germline ends. The CDR3 nucleotides read TGCGCCAGCAGCCAAGAGATGGGCGAACAAGAGACCCAGTACTTC. This codes for CASSQEMGEQETQYF.

This clone was observed once. The gene calls are TRBV9 and TRBJ1-2; TRBD1 agrees at 11 bases. V dropped 0 bases and J dropped 2; count of bases not matched to a gene: 18. Germline V gene data show CDR1 as SGDLS and CDR2 as YYNGEE. The CDR3 length is 21 residues. The CDR3 sequence: CASSVGTLGQGETAGNYGYTF. CDR3 coding DNA: TGTGCCAGCAGCGTAGGGACCCTGGGACAGGGGGAAACGGCGGGAAACTATGGCTACACCTTC.

The V and J genes are TRBV7-6 and TRBJ2-2; 8 bases are a match to TRBD1. V shed 1 base and J 6 bases; nucleotides not matched to a gene: 1. The CDR3 loop spans 14 amino acids. Germline V CDR1 and CDR2: SGHVS, FNYEAQ. This chain's CDR3 is CASSLGTGPGELFF. The CDR3 DNA is TGTGCCAGCAGCTTAGGGACAGGGCCCGGGGAGCTGTTTTTT.

This sequence joins TRBV28 and TRBJ1-4; D remains unclear. This CDR3 region has 14 residues. V lost 7 bases, J lost 4 bases, and 13 bases lay in between. Germline CDR1 MDHEN, CDR2 SYDVKM. CDR3 DNA: TGTGCCAGCACCCCGAGGCACATTAATGAAAAACTGTTTTTT. This codes for CASTPRHINEKLFF.

This clone was picked up a small number of times. The CDR3 sequence: CASAARSGLVPLSYNEQFF. The CDR3 nucleotides are TGTGCCAGCGCAGCAAGATCCGGCCTAGTCCCCCTCTCCTACAATGAGCAGTTCTTC. This sequence joins TRBV21-1 and TRBJ2-1; the listed D gene, TRBD2, was not tested against the DNA. TRBV21-1 is deemed a pseudogene. This CDR3 has 19 residues.

This sequence joins TRBV4-1 and TRBJ2-5, with TRBD1 identical over 8 bases. The V segment lost 0 bases and the J segment 3 bases; nucleotides outside the gene matches: 15. The CDR3 totals 19 residues. In germline, CDR1 is MGHRA, CDR2 YSYEKL. The CDR3: CASSQEGLSGQGTEETQYF. CDR3 nucleotide sequence: TGCGCCAGCAGCCAAGAGGGATTGTCCGGACAGGGCACGGAAGAGACCCAGTACTTC.

The chain's CDR3 is CASSSWPGQGYEQYF. CDR3 sequence (DNA): TGTGCCAGCAGCTCTTGGCCGGGACAGGGCTACGAGCAGTACTTC. The chain is built from TRBV11-2 and TRBJ2-7; 9 bases are a match to TRBD1. Germline V gene sequence: CDR1 SGHAT, CDR2 FQNNGV. The CDR3 covers 15 residues. Trimming removed 4 bases from V and 3 bases from J; junction bases left unmatched: 7. Looking up the rest from reference TRBV11-2 and TRBJ2-7 gives the full variable domain: EAGVAQSPRYKIIEKRQSVAFWCNPISGHATLYWYQQILGQGPKLLIQFQNNGVVDDSQLPKDRFSAERLKGVDSTLKIQPAKLEDSAVYLCASSSWPGQGYEQYFGPGTRLTVT.

The rearrangement uses TRBV9 and TRBJ1-6, with TRBD1 identical over 7 bases. In germline, CDR1 is SGDLS, CDR2 YYNGEE. CDR3 length equals 16 residues. The trim removed 3 bases at V and 4 bases at J, leaving 7 bases unmatched. CDR3 DNA sequence: TGTGCCAGCAGCGGGGGGGACAGTGAATATAATTCACCCCTCCACTTT. This gives the protein CASSGGDSEYNSPLHF. Together with reference TRBV9 and TRBJ1-6, the CDR3 gives the full variable domain: DSGVTQTPKHLITATGQRVTLRCSPRSGDLSVYWYQQSLDQGLQFLIQYYNGEERAKGNILERFSAQQFPDLHSELNLSSLELGDSALYFCASSGGDSEYNSPLHFGNGTRLTVT.

This clone has only one observation. The rearrangement uses TRBV18 and TRBJ2-5, with 8 bases aligning to TRBD1. This CDR3 comprises 17 residues. V shed 2 bases and J 3 bases; nucleotides not matched to a gene: 11. The germline gives CDR1 KGHSH, CDR2 LQKENI. The CDR3 DNA sequence: TGTGCCAGCTCACCAATGAGCGGCAGGGGGCCGGAAGAGACCCAGTACTTC. Translated: CASSPMSGRGPEETQYF.

The CDR3 DNA follows: TGTGCCAGCAGCATAGACAGGGCTGGAAACACCATATATTTT. The encoded protein is CASSIDRAGNTIYF. The genes are TRBV9 and TRBJ1-3; 7 bases agree with TRBD1. CDR3 length: 14 amino acids. V was pared by 4 bases and J by 2 bases, with 3 bases of the junction left unmatched. Germline V CDR1 and CDR2: SGDLS, YYNGEE.

The V and J genes are TRBV7-8 and TRBJ2-1; tentatively, D is TRBD2 (6 bases). The CDR3 sequence is 17 residues long. V lost 5 bases and J lost 1, with 18 bases in between. The germline CDR1 and CDR2 sequences are SGHVS and FQNEAQ. The CDR3, as DNA: TGTGCCAGCAGCAATAGAGCCGGAGGGGAGTCCTACAATGAGCAGTTCTTC. It specifies CASSNRAGGESYNEQFF.

V usage is TRBV7-2 and J usage is TRBJ1-1, with D possibly being TRBD1 (6 bases). This CDR3 comprises 14 residues. V was shortened by 1 base and J by 6 bases, with 12 bases between the two germline ends. The germline CDR1 and CDR2 sequences are SGHTA and FQGNSA. The chain's CDR3 is CASSLVAGVAEAFF. As DNA, the CDR3 is TGTGCCAGCAGCTTAGTTGCAGGGGTCGCTGAAGCTTTCTTT. Combining the CDR3 with reference TRBV7-2 and TRBJ1-1 gives the whole variable domain GAGVSQSPSNKVTEKGKDVELRCDPISGHTALYWYRQSLGQGLEFLIYFQGNSAPDKSGLPSDRFSAERTGGSVSTLTIQRTQQEDSAVYLCASSLVAGVAEAFFGQGTRLTVV.

The J gene is TRBJ2-7, the V gene TRBV27; 7 nucleotides match TRBD1. CDR1 MNHEY and CDR2 SMNVEV come from the germline V gene (reference sequence). With 5 bases clipped from V and 0 bases from J, the junction kept 7 bases outside the gene matches. This CDR3 is built from 15 residues. CDR3 protein: CASSRTGDSSYEQYF. In DNA form, the CDR3 reads TGTGCCAGCAGTCGAACAGGGGACAGCTCCTACGAGCAGTACTTC.

This chain joins TRBV19 and TRBJ2-5; D is possibly TRBD1 (6 bases). CDR1 is LNHDA, CDR2 SQIVND, per germline (reference sequence). The CDR3 extends over 13 amino acids. V was shortened by 6 bases and J by 3 bases, with 11 bases between the two germline ends. This CDR3 reads CASSRGAKETQYF. DNA of the CDR3: TGTGCCAGTAGCAGGGGAGCGAAAGAGACCCAGTACTTC.

The chain is built from TRBV7-9 and TRBJ1-2; tentatively, D is TRBD1 (6 bases). The V gene's germline CDR1 is SEHNR and CDR2 FQNEAQ (reference sequence). This CDR3 is 13 amino acids long. Trimming left V 7 bases short and J 2 bases short, with 11 bases between. CDR3 DNA sequence: TGTGCCAGCACCAGGACAGAGAACTATGGCTACACCTTC. Its translation is CASTRTENYGYTF.